This T cell receptor (beta chain) appears in the sequencing data of a study of blood T cell repertoires in COVID-19. Measured with immunoSEQ multiplex PCR; TCRdb has only the in-frame clones, and not every one. This sample has 80,000 or so clones, with about 85% found just once. The germline V and J ends were trimmed by 5 bases and 3 bases, with 10 bases remaining between them. This CDR3 has 13 amino acids. The V gene's germline CDR1 is MRHNA and CDR2 SNTAGT. The chain uses TRBV6-4 and TRBJ1-1; no clear D gene. The sequence came from a man aged 55 to 70 with COVID-19, enrolled during active disease. Sequenced: peripheral blood. The CDR3 spells CASSREEDTEAFF. The DNA for the CDR3 is TGTGCCAGCAGTAGGGAGGAGGACACTGAAGCTTTCTTT.